The clone carrying this T cell receptor (beta chain) was observed a single time. This entry comes from a study of Ad26.COV2.S vaccination and SARS-CoV-2 variants. Study-wide background: The study gave Ad26.COV2.S intramuscularly, once or twice 56 days apart.

Repertoires were generated with immunoSEQ multiplex PCR, while TCRdb's copy carries only in-frame clones and drops some. The data contain about 680,000 clones, roughly nine tenths of them singletons. The treatment was: around 19 received Ad26.COV2.S at low or high dose, single or two shots; about 5 received placebo; per-sample allocation not given. Samples came from day 63 after the first vaccine or placebo injection. This Boston cohort included adults aged 18-55 years. Per the germline V gene, CDR1 is SGHAT and CDR2 is FQNNGV. Trimming shortened V by 4 bases and J by 11 bases, and 12 bases separated the two germline ends. The CDR3 contains 12 residues.

The rearrangement links TRBV11-2 to TRBJ2-4; D is undetermined. Source: peripheral blood, taken in a trial of Ad26.COV2.S vaccine versus placebo. The sequence derives from a person between 18 and 59 years old who received the Ad26.COV2.S COVID-19 vaccine or a placebo. The chain's CDR3 is CASSSEGGLQYF. The CDR3 DNA follows: TGTGCCAGCAGCTCAGAAGGTGGGCTTCAGTACTTC.